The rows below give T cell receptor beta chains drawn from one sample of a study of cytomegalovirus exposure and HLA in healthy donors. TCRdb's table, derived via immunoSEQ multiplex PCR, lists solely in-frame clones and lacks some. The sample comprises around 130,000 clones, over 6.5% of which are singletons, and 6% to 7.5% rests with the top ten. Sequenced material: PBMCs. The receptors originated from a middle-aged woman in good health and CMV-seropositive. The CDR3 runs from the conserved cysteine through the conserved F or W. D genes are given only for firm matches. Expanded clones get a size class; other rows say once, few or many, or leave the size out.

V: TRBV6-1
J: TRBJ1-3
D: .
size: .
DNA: TGTGCCAGCAGCTTCACTCGGGGGGGAAACACCATATATTTT
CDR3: CASSFTRGGNTIYF

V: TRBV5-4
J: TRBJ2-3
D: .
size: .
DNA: TGTGCCAGCAGCCCTACTAGCCACACAGATACGCAGTATTTT
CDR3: CASSPTSHTDTQYF

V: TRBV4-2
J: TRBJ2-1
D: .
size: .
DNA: TGTGCCAGCAGCCAAGGGCCGGGACTTGCCAATGAGCAGTTCTTC
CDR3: CASSQGPGLANEQFF

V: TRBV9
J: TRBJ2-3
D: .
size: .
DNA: TGTGCCAGCAGCGTAGATCTCTTAGCCGATACGCAGTATTTT
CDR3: CASSVDLLADTQYF

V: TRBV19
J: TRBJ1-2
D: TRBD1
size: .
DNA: TGTGCCAGTAGAGGACAGGGGGGTTATGGCTACACCTTC
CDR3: CASRGQGGYGYTF

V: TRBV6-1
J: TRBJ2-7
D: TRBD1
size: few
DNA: TGTGCCATCCGAGGGACAGCCGAGCAGTACTTC
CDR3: CAIRGTAEQYF

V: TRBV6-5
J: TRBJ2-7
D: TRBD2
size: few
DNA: TGTGCCAGCAGTTACGCGGGGGGGAGCTCCTACGAGCAGTACTTC
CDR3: CASSYAGGSSYEQYF

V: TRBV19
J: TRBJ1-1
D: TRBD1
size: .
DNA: TGTGCCAGTAGTCCGGGACAGGGTGCGGGGTACACTGAAGCTTTCTTT
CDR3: CASSPGQGAGYTEAFF

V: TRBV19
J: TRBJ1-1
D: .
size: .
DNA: TGTGCCAGTAGTATAGATACGGCATCCCTTACGGGGACTGAAGCTTTCTTT
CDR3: CASSIDTASLTGTEAFF

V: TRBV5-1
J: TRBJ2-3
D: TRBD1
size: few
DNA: TGCGCCAGCAGCACTGACAGGGGGCCCTCTAGCACAGATACGCAGTATTTT
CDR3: CASSTDRGPSSTDTQYF

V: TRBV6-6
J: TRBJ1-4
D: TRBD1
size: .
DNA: TGTGCCAGCAGTGCACTCGGGACAGGGAGTGAAAAACTGTTTTTT
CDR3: CASSALGTGSEKLFF

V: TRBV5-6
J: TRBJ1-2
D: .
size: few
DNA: TGTGCCAGCAGCTTGAGCGGGGGTTTTGCTAACTATGGCTACACCTTC
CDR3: CASSLSGGFANYGYTF

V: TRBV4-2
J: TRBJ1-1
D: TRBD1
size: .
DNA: TGTGCCAGCAGCCAAAGACAGGGAACCCCTGAAGCTTTCTTT
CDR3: CASSQRQGTPEAFF

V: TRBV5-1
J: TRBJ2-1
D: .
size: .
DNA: TGCGCCAGCAGCTTGGGGCAGAGGACAGCCGATGAGCAGTTCTTC
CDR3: CASSLGQRTADEQFF

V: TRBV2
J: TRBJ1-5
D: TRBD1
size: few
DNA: TGTGCCAGCAGTGCGGGGACAGAACATCAGCCCCAGCATTTT
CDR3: CASSAGTEHQPQHF

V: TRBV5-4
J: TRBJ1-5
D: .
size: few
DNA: TGTGCCAGCAGCTTCGGGGAGAATCAGCCCCAGCATTTT
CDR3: CASSFGENQPQHF

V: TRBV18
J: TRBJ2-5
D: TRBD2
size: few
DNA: TGTGCCAGCTCACCAGCAGCTAGCGGCCCCCTTCAAGAGACCCAGTACTTC
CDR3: CASSPAASGPLQETQYF

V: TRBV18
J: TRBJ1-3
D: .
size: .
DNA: TGTGCCAGCTCACCAGACTGGACAGTCTCTGGAAACACCATATATTTT
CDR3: CASSPDWTVSGNTIYF

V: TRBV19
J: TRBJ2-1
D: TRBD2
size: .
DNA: TGTGCCAGTAGAGAGCGGGGGCAGACAATGAGCGAGTTCTTC
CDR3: CASRERGQTMSEFF

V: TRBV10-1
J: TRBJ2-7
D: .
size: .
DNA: TGCGCCAGCAGTGAGTCGGAGCAGGGAAATCCCCTGTCCCCCAAGTACTTC
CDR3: CASSESEQGNPLSPKYF

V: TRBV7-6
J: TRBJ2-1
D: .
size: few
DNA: TGTGCCAGCAGCTTACTAGGCCAGTTCTACAATGAGCAGTTCTTC
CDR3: CASSLLGQFYNEQFF

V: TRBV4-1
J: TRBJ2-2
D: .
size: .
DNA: TGCGCCAGCAGCCAAGAGCCCGGGGAGCTCGGGGAGCTGTTTTTT
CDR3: CASSQEPGELGELFF

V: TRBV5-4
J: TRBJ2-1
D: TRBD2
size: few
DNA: TGTGCCAGCAGCTCTCTCGGACTAGCCGACAATGAGCAGTTCTTC
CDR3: CASSSLGLADNEQFF

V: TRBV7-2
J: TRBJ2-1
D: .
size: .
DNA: TGTGCCAGCAGGGCTCACAGAGAAAACAATGAGCAGTTCTTC
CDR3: CASRAHRENNEQFF

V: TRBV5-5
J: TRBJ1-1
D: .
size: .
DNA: TGTGCCAGCAGCTTGTCCGGGACTCCTGTGGCTTTCTTT
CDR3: CASSLSGTPVAFF

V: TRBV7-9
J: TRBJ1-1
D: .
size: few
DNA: TGTGCCAGCAGCTCGGATCGGGGGAACACTGAAGCTTTCTTT
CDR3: CASSSDRGNTEAFF

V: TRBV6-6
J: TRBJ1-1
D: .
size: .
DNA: TGTGCCAGCCAGGTGGGGATCGACCCCGGGGGGCTTAGGTTT
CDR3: CASQVGIDPGGLRF

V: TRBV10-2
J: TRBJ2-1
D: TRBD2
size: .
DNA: TGCGCCAGCAGTGAGTCTCTACTAGCGGGGTACAATGAGCAGTTCTTC
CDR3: CASSESLLAGYNEQFF

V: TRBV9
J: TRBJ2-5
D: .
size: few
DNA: TGTGCCAGCAGCCCCCGGCAGGGGAGGGAAGAGACCCAGTACTTC
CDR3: CASSPRQGREETQYF

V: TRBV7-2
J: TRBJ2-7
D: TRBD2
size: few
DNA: TGTGCCAGCAGCCTCGGACTAGCGGTATACGAGCAGTACTTC
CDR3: CASSLGLAVYEQYF

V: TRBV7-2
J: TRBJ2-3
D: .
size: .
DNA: TGTGCCAGCTCCCTGGGCCGTAGCACAGATACGCAGTATTTT
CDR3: CASSLGRSTDTQYF

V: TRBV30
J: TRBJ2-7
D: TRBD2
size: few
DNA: TGTGCCTGGAACACCGCGGGCGGGGGGGCCGGTTACGAGCAGTACTTC
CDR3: CAWNTAGGGAGYEQYF

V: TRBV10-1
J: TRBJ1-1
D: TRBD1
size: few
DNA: TGCGCCAGCAGTGAGTCCAACAGGGGAGAAGCTTTCTTT
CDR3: CASSESNRGEAFF

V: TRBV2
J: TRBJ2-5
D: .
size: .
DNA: TGTGCCAGCAGCGCTTCTCGAACAGACCAAGAGACCCAGTACTTC
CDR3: CASSASRTDQETQYF

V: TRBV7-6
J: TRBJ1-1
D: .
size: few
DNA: TGTGCCAGCAGCCCAGGAAGGATCACTGAAGCTTTCTTT
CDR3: CASSPGRITEAFF

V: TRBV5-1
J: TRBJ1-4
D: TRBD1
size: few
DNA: TGCGCCAGCCGAGGGACAGGGAATGAAAAACTGTTTTTT
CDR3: CASRGTGNEKLFF

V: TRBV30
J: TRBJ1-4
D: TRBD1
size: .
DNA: TGTGCCTGGAGTATGACAGGGGGCAACAATGAAAAACTGTTTTTT
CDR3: CAWSMTGGNNEKLFF

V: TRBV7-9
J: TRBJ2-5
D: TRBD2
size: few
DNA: TGTGCCAGCAGCATTCCGGGACTAGAATCCCGGACCCAGTACTTC
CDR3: CASSIPGLESRTQYF

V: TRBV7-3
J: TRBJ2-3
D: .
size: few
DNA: TGTGCCAGCAGCTTAAATGGGCCTGCAGATACGCAGTATTTT
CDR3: CASSLNGPADTQYF

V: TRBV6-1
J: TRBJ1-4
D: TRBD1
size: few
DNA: TGTGCCAGCAGTGATGGGACAGGGGGCGGTAATGAAAAACTGTTTTTT
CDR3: CASSDGTGGGNEKLFF

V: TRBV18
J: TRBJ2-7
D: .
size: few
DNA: TGTGCCAGCTCACCAGAGGCCTACGAGCAGTACTTC
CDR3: CASSPEAYEQYF

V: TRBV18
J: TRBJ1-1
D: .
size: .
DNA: TGTGCCAGCTCACCAACCGACAGTTCGAACACTGAAGCTTTCTTT
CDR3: CASSPTDSSNTEAFF

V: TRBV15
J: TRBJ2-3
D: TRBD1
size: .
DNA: TGTGCCACCAGCAGAGAGAGGGGGCTTTCCGGCCCCACAGATACGCAGTATTTT
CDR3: CATSRERGLSGPTDTQYF

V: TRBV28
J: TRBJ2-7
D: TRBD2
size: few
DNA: TGTGCCAGCAGAAGCGGGGTATACGAGCAGTACTTC
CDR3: CASRSGVYEQYF

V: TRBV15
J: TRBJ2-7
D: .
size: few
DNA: TGTGCCACCAGCAGAGATCAGGGTAGCTACGAGCAGTACTTC
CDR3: CATSRDQGSYEQYF

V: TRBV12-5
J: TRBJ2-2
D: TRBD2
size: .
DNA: TGTGCTAGTGGTTCCCCCCGTGGGGGGGGGAACACCGGGGAGCTGTTTTTT
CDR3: CASGSPRGGGNTGELFF

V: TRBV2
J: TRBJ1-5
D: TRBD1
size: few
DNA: TGTGCCACAGGACAGGGTCCCCTATATAGCAATCAGCCCCAGCATTTT
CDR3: CATGQGPLYSNQPQHF

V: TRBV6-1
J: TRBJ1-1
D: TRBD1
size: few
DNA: TGTGCCAGCAGTGTTGGACAGGGGACATTTTCTAGGGCTTTCTTT
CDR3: CASSVGQGTFSRAFF

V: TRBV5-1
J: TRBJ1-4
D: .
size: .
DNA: TGCGCCAGCAGCGCCTCGCCAACAGGGACTAATGAAAAACTGTTTTTT
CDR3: CASSASPTGTNEKLFF

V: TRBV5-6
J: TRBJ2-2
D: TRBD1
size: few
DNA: TGTGCCAGCAGCTTGGGACAGGGGTACACCGGGGAGCTGTTTTTT
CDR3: CASSLGQGYTGELFF

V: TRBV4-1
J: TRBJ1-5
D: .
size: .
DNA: TGCGCCAGCAGCCAAGAAGGGCGGGGGACCCAGCCCCAGCATTTT
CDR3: CASSQEGRGTQPQHF

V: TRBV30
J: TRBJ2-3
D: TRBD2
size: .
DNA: TGTGCCTGGAGTGGCCTAGCGGGGGGCCCTTTATCTAGCACAGATACGCAGTATTTT
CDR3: CAWSGLAGGPLSSTDTQYF

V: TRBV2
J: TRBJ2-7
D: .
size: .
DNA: TGTGCCAGCAACGGGTTTCGGTACGAGCAGTACTTC
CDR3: CASNGFRYEQYF

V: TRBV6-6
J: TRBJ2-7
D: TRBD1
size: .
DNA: TGTGCCACCGGGGACAGGGTTGCCTACGAGCAGTACTTC
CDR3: CATGDRVAYEQYF

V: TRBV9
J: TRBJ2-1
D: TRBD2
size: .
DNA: TGTGCCAGCAACGCGGGGGGTAGCTCCTACAATGAGCAGTTCTTC
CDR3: CASNAGGSSYNEQFF

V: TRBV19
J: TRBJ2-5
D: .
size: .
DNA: TGTGCCAGTAGTCCTACTACCAAAGAGACCCAGTACTTC
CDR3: CASSPTTKETQYF

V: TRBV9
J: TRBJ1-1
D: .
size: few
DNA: TGTGCCAGCAGCGTAGGTGCCGGACACGAAGCTTTCTTT
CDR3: CASSVGAGHEAFF